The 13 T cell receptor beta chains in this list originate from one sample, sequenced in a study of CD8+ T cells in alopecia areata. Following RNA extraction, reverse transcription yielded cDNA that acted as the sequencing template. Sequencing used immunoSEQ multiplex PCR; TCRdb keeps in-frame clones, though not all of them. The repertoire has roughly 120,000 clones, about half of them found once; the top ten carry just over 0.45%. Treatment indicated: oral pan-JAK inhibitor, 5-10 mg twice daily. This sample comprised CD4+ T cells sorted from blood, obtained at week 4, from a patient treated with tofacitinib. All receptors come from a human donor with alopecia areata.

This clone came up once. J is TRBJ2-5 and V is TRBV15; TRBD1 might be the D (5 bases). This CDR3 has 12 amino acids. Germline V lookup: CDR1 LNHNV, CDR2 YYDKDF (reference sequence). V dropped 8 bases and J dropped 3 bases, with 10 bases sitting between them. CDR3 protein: CATLDSEETQYF. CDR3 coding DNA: TGTGCCACCCTTGACAGTGAAGAGACCCAGTACTTC.

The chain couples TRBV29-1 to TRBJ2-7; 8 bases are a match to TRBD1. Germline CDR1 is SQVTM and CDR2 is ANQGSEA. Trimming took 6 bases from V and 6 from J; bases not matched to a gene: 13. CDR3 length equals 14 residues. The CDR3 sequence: CSVRGTGSKREQYF. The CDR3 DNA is TGCAGCGTGAGAGGGACAGGTTCTAAGCGCGAGCAGTACTTC.

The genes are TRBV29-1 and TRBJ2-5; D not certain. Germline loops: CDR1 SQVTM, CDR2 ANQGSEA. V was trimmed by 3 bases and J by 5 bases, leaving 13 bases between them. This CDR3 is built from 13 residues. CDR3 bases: TGCAGCGTTGATGCTGGGGTTGACGAGACCCAGTACTTC. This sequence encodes CSVDAGVDETQYF.

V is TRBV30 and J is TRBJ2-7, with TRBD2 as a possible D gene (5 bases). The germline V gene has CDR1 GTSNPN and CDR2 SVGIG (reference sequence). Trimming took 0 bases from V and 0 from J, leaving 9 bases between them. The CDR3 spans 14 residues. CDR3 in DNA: TGTGCCTGGAGTGTACCGGGGTTCTCCTACGAGCAGTACTTC. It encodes CAWSVPGFSYEQYF. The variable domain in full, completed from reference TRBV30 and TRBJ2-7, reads SQTIHQWPATLVQPVGSPLSLECTVEGTSNPNLYWYRQAAGRGLQLLFYSVGIGQISSEVPQNLSASRPQDRQFILSSKKLLLSDSGFYLCAWSVPGFSYEQYFGPGTRLTVT.

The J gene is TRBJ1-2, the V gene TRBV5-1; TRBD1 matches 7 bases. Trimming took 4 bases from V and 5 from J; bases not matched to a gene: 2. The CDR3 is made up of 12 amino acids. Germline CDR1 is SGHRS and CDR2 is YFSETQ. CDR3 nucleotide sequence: TGCGCCAGCAGCCGGGACAGTTATGGCTACACCTTC. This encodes CASSRDSYGYTF.

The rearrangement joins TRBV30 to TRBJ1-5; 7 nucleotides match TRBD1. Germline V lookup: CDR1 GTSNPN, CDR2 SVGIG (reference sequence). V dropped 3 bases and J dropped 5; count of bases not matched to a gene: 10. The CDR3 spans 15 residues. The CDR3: CAWRVPDRADQPQHF. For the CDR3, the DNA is TGTGCCTGGAGGGTTCCAGACAGGGCCGATCAGCCCCAGCATTTT.

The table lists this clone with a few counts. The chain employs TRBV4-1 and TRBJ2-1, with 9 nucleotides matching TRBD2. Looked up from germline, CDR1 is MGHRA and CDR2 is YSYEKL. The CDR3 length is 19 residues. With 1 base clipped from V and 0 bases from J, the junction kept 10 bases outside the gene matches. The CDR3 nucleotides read TGCGCCAGCAGCCAAGTGCTAGCGGGACGCCCAAGCTCCTACAATGAGCAGTTCTTC. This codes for CASSQVLAGRPSSYNEQFF.

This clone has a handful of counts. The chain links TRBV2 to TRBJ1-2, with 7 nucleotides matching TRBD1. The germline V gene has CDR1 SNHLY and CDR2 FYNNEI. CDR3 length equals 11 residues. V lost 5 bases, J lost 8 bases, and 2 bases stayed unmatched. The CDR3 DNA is TGTGCCAGCAGTCCGGGACAGGGCTACACCTTC. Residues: CASSPGQGYTF.

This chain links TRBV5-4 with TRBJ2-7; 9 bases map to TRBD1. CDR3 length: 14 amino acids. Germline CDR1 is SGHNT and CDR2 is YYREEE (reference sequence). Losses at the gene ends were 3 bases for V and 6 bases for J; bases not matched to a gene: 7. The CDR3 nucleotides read TGTGCCAGCAGCTCACCGGGACAGGGTATCGAGCAGTACTTC. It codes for CASSSPGQGIEQYF.

The CDR3 DNA is TGTGCCAGCAGGGTACAGGGGACTTACGAGCAGTACTTC. This gives the protein CASRVQGTYEQYF. The V and J genes are TRBV2 and TRBJ2-7; a weak D match, TRBD1 (7 bases). The CDR3 extends over 13 amino acids. CDR1 is SNHLY, CDR2 FYNNEI, per germline. Trimming pared 6 bases from V and 4 bases from J, leaving 13 bases between.

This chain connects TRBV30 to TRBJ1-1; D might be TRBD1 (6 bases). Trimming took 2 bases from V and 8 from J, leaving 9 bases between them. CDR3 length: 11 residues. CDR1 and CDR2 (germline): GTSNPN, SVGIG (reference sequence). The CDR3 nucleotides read TGTGCCTGGAGTAGGACAGTGGAAGCTTTCTTT. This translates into CAWSRTVEAFF. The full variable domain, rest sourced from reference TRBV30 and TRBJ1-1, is SQTIHQWPATLVQPVGSPLSLECTVEGTSNPNLYWYRQAAGRGLQLLFYSVGIGQISSEVPQNLSASRPQDRQFILSSKKLLLSDSGFYLCAWSRTVEAFFGQGTRLTVV.

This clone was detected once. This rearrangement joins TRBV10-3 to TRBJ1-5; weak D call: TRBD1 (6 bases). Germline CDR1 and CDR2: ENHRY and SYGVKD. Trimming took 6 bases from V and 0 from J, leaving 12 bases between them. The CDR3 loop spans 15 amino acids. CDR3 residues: CAISSGQNSNQPQHF. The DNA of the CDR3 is TGTGCCATCAGCTCAGGACAGAATAGCAATCAGCCCCAGCATTTT.

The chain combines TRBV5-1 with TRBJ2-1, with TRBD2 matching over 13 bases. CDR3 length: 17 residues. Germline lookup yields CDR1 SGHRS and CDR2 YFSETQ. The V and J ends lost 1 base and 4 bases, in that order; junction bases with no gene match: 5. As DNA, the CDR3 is TGCGCCAGCAGCTTGCCACCGGGACTAGCGGGATACAATGAGCAGTTCTTC. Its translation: CASSLPPGLAGYNEQFF. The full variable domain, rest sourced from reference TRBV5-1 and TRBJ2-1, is KAGVTQTPRYLIKTRGQQVTLSCSPISGHRSVSWYQQTPGQGLQFLFEYFSETQRNKGNFPGRFSGRQFSNSRSEMNVSTLELGDSALYLCASSLPPGLAGYNEQFFGPGTRLTVL.